The 29 T cell receptor beta chains reported below all come from one sample, sequenced in a study of regulatory dendritic cells for organ transplantation. Assay used: immunoSEQ multiplex PCR; TCRdb lists only in-frame clones, some missing. The sample yields 25,000 to 30,000 clones, about 79% seen once. Sequenced: memory CD4+ T cells from blood. Subset in this sample: CD45RO+ memory T cells. These receptors came from a human donor in good health.

This chain connects TRBV4-2 to TRBJ2-6, with D possibly matching TRBD1 (6 bases). This CDR3 contains 18 residues. The V gene lost 4 bases and the J gene lost 3 bases, with 19 bases spanning the gap. Germline CDR1 and CDR2: LGHNA and YNFKEQ. The CDR3 region has the DNA TGTGCCAGCAGCCTACAAGACAGGACGACCCTTGGGGCCAACGTCCTGACTTTC. This codes for CASSLQDRTTLGANVLTF.

This clone was observed once. The junction and the germline gene differ at one end; a read error may be behind it. The chain combines TRBV6-5 with TRBJ2-5; D may correspond to TRBD1 or TRBD2 (6 bases each). Germline CDR1 is MNHEY and CDR2 is SVGAGI. The CDR3 spans 14 residues. CDR3 sequence (DNA): TGTGCCAGCAGCCAAGATCGGGGGCAAGGGACCCAGTACTTC. It yields the protein CASSQDRGQGTQYF.

The chain carries TRBV6-5 and TRBJ1-2; D gene ambiguous. The germline CDR1 and CDR2 sequences are MNHEY and SVGAGI. Trimming stripped 2 bases from V and 8 bases from J, with 9 bases between. The CDR3 loop spans 12 amino acids. CDR3: CASSYRGRGYTF. For the CDR3, the DNA is TGTGCCAGCAGTTACCGGGGTAGGGGCTACACCTTC.

CDR3 sequence reads: CASSQATGTGANVLTF. The DNA for the CDR3 is TGCGCCAGCAGCCAAGCTACCGGGACTGGGGCCAACGTCCTGACTTTC. The chain combines TRBV4-3 with TRBJ2-6; maybe TRBD2 (5 bases). V was clipped by 1 base and J by 2 bases, with 9 bases between them. In germline, CDR1 is LGHNA, CDR2 YSLEER. The CDR3 is 16 residues long.

This chain connects TRBV7-3 to TRBJ2-2; D is perhaps TRBD2 (5 bases). Germline CDR1 is SGHTA and CDR2 is FQGTGA. This CDR3 comprises 14 residues. V lost 2 bases and J 7 bases, leaving 11 bases between the germline ends. In DNA, the CDR3 is TGTGCCAGCAGCTTATCACGGGATGGCGGGGAGCTGTTTTTT. The encoded protein is CASSLSRDGGELFF.

The chain links TRBV7-2 to TRBJ2-7, with TRBD1 matching over 8 bases. Germline loops: CDR1 SGHTA, CDR2 FQGNSA. V lost 6 bases and J lost 2; bases outside the gene matches: 9. The CDR3 spans 15 residues. CDR3 residues: CASRPAGTGTYEQYF. The CDR3 DNA sequence: TGTGCCAGCAGACCCGCCGGGACAGGTACCTACGAGCAGTACTTC.

The rearrangement joins TRBV18 to TRBJ1-1, with 10 bases lining up with TRBD1. The J segment lost 6 bases and the V segment lost 3 bases, leaving 1 base of the junction unmatched. There are 13 residues in the CDR3. The germline CDR1 and CDR2 sequences are KGHSH and LQKENI. CDR3 amino acids: CASSPGTGAEAFF. The CDR3 DNA sequence: TGTGCCAGCTCACCGGGGACAGGGGCTGAAGCTTTCTTT.

This sequence joins TRBV4-1 and TRBJ2-3; 9 positions agree with TRBD2. V was clipped by 4 bases and J by 4 bases; unmatched bases: 15. This CDR3 is built from 18 residues. Per the germline V gene, CDR1 is MGHRA and CDR2 is YSYEKL. The CDR3 nucleotides read TGCGCCAGCAGCCTAGACGTTCGGGCTAGCGGGAAAGCAGATACGCAGTATTTT. This sequence encodes CASSLDVRASGKADTQYF.

A remark on this clone: This CDR3 is also generated by other DNA sequences in the sample. The chain is built from TRBV2 and TRBJ2-7, with 7 bases that match TRBD1. With V trimmed by 2 bases and J by 3 bases, 4 bases remained unmatched. The germline V gene encodes CDR1 SNHLY and CDR2 FYNNEI. The CDR3 has 14 residues. The CDR3 region is CASSEQGEGYEQYF. The CDR3 DNA follows: TGTGCCAGCAGTGAACAGGGGGAAGGCTACGAGCAGTACTTC.

This clone was counted a few times. The chain joins TRBV7-3 to TRBJ1-6, with D possibly matching TRBD1 (5 bases). Trimming removed 1 base from V and 7 bases from J, with 8 bases in between. This CDR3 has 14 amino acids. Germline V gene lookup returns CDR1 SGHTA and CDR2 FQGTGA. The CDR3 bases are TGTGCCAGCAGCTTAAGTCAGGGCAATTCACCCCTCCACTTT. Translation gives CASSLSQGNSPLHF.

The chain joins TRBV6-1 to TRBJ2-6; D is unclear. CDR1 is MNHNS and CDR2 is SASEGT in the germline V gene. The CDR3 runs 15 residues. V was cut by 2 bases and J by 0 bases, with 5 bases left in between. In nucleotides, the CDR3 is TGTGCCAGCAGTGAACAGAGCTCTGGGGCCAACGTCCTGACTTTC. Translated, it gives CASSEQSSGANVLTF.

This sequence joins TRBV6-1 and TRBJ1-4; D not resolved. The CDR3 runs to 19 residues. V dropped 0 bases and J dropped 2 bases, with 19 bases sitting between them. Germline values: CDR1 MNHNS, CDR2 SASEGT. DNA for the CDR3: TGTGCCAGCAGTGAAGCCCAATTTTTTAGGGTGTGGACTAATGAAAAACTGTTTTTT. Protein product: CASSEAQFFRVWTNEKLFF.

The chain uses TRBV6-1 and TRBJ2-1; 10 bases map to TRBD2. V trimming: 5 bases; J trimming: 13 bases; junction bases outside the gene matches: 8. This CDR3 spans 13 amino acids. The germline V gene has CDR1 MNHNS and CDR2 SASEGT. CDR3 bases: TGTGCCAGCAGTCGGCTAGCGGGGGCCTCTCAGTTCTTC. Protein sequence: CASSRLAGASQFF.

V and J are TRBV4-1 and TRBJ1-1; no definite D call. Germline values: CDR1 MGHRA, CDR2 YSYEKL. Trimming took 3 bases from V and 0 from J, leaving 20 bases between them. The CDR3 length is 18 residues. The DNA for the CDR3 is TGCGCCAGCAGCCATGCGTCACGCGTGACAAAGCTGAACACTGAAGCTTTCTTT. Residues: CASSHASRVTKLNTEAFF.

The chain has TRBV11-3 and TRBJ2-3; D gene ambiguous. Germline CDR1 reads SGHNT; CDR2 reads YENEEA. V was pared by 0 bases and J by 1 base, with 5 bases between. The CDR3 extends over 14 amino acids. The CDR3 here is CASSLDLRTDTQYF. The CDR3, as DNA: TGTGCCAGCAGCTTAGATCTTCGCACAGATACGCAGTATTTT.

J is TRBJ2-5 and V is TRBV7-2; D gene ambiguous. V lost 5 bases to trimming and J lost 4 bases, with 14 bases between them. Germline V gene data show CDR1 as SGHTA and CDR2 as FQGNSA. This CDR3 has 14 residues. DNA of the CDR3: TGTGCCAGCAGCCCGTTCACGTTGGGAGAGACCCAGTACTTC. Residues: CASSPFTLGETQYF.

The rearrangement uses TRBV4-1 and TRBJ2-3, with 9 bases matching TRBD1. The CDR3 is 18 amino acids. The trim removed 1 base at V and 2 bases at J, leaving 10 bases unmatched. Germline V gives CDR1 MGHRA, CDR2 YSYEKL. Written as DNA, the CDR3 is TGCGCCAGCAGCCAAGTTATTTACGGGACAGGGAACACAGATACGCAGTATTTT. Amino acids: CASSQVIYGTGNTDTQYF.

For the CDR3, the DNA is TGTGCCAGCAGTGAATATAATCCAAGCAATGAGCAGTTCTTC. This encodes CASSEYNPSNEQFF. The V and J genes are TRBV25-1 and TRBJ2-1; D is undetermined. CDR3 length: 14 amino acids. V lost 0 bases and J lost 6, with 9 bases in between. Germline CDR1 and CDR2: MGHDK and SYGVNS. Variable domain in full (rest from reference TRBV25-1 and TRBJ2-1): EADIYQTPRYLVIGTGKKITLECSQTMGHDKMYWYQQDPGMELHLIHYSYGVNSTEKGDLSSESTVSRIRTEHFPLTLESARPSHTSQYLCASSEYNPSNEQFFGPGTRLTVL.

By sample fraction, this clone is medium-sized. The chain uses TRBV19 and TRBJ1-5; 7 bases align to TRBD1. Germline CDR1 and CDR2: LNHDA and SQIVND (reference sequence). This CDR3 has 16 amino acids. Losses at the gene ends were 9 bases for V and 2 bases for J; bases not matched to a gene: 13. This chain's CDR3 is CASRQGMSGGNQPQHF. As DNA, the CDR3 is TGTGCCAGCCGACAGGGAATGAGTGGTGGCAATCAGCCCCAGCATTTT.

The chain employs TRBV6-5 and TRBJ2-7; maybe TRBD2 (5 bases). Germline CDR1 and CDR2: MNHEY and SVGAGI. CDR3 size: 12 residues. V was trimmed by 5 bases and J by 12 bases, leaving 17 bases between them. CDR3 sequence reads: CASSGPGINPYF. CDR3 nucleotide sequence: TGTGCCAGCAGTGGACCGGGGATAAATCCGTACTTC.

The rearrangement links TRBV2 to TRBJ1-2; D is ambiguous. The CDR3 is made up of 11 amino acids. With 5 bases removed from V and 6 bases from J, the gap between germline ends came to 7 bases. CDR1 and CDR2 from the germline V gene are SNHLY and FYNNEI. CDR3 coding DNA: TGTGCCAGCAGTTGGGCGGATGGCTACACCTTC. It specifies CASSWADGYTF.

The gene calls are TRBV7-9 and TRBJ1-1, with D unresolved. CDR1 SEHNR and CDR2 FQNEAQ come from the germline V gene (reference sequence). Trimming cost V 1 base and J 3 bases, with 0 bases left between them. The CDR3 length is 11 residues. The CDR3 sequence: CASSLDTEAFF. CDR3 in DNA: TGTGCCAGCAGCTTAGACACTGAAGCTTTCTTT.

The genes are TRBV30 and TRBJ2-7, with D possibly matching TRBD1 (5 bases). The germline V and J ends were trimmed by 0 bases and 2 bases, with 26 bases remaining between them. The CDR3 is made up of 19 amino acids. CDR1 is GTSNPN and CDR2 is SVGIG in the germline V gene (reference sequence). CDR3 in amino acids: CAWSVSRASGHTLPYEQYF. The CDR3 coding sequence is TGTGCCTGGAGTGTAAGCAGGGCCTCAGGACATACCCTCCCCTACGAGCAGTACTTC.

This clone was detected once. The chain recombines TRBV29-1 with TRBJ2-1, with 10 bases that match TRBD1. The CDR3 is made up of 13 amino acids. The ends lost 6 bases at V and 10 bases at J; junction bases unmatched: 9. Germline CDR1 reads SQVTM; CDR2 reads ANQGSEA. CDR3 protein: CSVRQGAGTEQFF. Here the CDR3 DNA reads TGCAGCGTCAGACAGGGGGCGGGTACGGAGCAGTTCTTC.

This chain uses TRBV30 with TRBJ1-1; D not resolved. This CDR3 has 13 amino acids. V was pared by 1 base and J by 3 bases, with 9 bases between. CDR1 is GTSNPN and CDR2 is SVGIG in the germline V gene (reference sequence). The chain's CDR3 is CAWSEGSHTEAFF. CDR3 nucleotide sequence: TGTGCCTGGAGTGAAGGGAGTCACACTGAAGCTTTCTTT.

V usage is TRBV11-2 and J usage is TRBJ1-2; D is ambiguous. Germline V gives CDR1 SGHAT, CDR2 FQNNGV. The CDR3 has 12 residues. Trimming removed 1 base from V and 8 bases from J, with 8 bases in between. The CDR3 is CASSLGPRGYTF. DNA for the CDR3: TGTGCCAGCAGCTTAGGTCCCCGGGGCTACACCTTC.

The chain joins TRBV7-3 to TRBJ2-6; D not resolved. CDR1 and CDR2 from the germline V gene are SGHTA and FQGTGA. The CDR3 covers 15 residues. Trimming left V 5 bases short and J 4 bases short, with 12 bases between. The CDR3 nucleotides read TGTGCCAGCAGCCCCTTGGGGTACGGGGCCAACGTCCTGACTTTC. It is translated as CASSPLGYGANVLTF.

The DNA of the CDR3 is TGCGCCAGCAGCCAAGGGGCTCTAGCGGGGAGCTCCTACGAGCAGTACTTC. It codes for CASSQGALAGSSYEQYF. This chain links TRBV4-3 with TRBJ2-7, with TRBD2 matching over 9 bases. Germline assignment: CDR1 LGHNA and CDR2 YSLEER. V lost 1 base to trimming and J lost 0 bases; unmatched junction nucleotides: 7. This CDR3 comprises 17 residues.

The table lists this clone with a few counts. V usage is TRBV6-1 and J usage is TRBJ1-5, with TRBD1 identical over 9 bases. Trimming at V came to 8 bases and at J to 6 bases, leaving 8 bases not matched to a gene. The CDR3 has 14 amino acids. Germline V gives CDR1 MNHNS, CDR2 SASEGT. The CDR3 DNA sequence: TGTGCCAGCTGGGGACAGGGAGTGGTTCAGCCCCAGCATTTT. Amino acids: CASWGQGVVQPQHF.